Sequencing of this T cell receptor beta chain was carried out in a study of blood T cells in healthy people across ages. A second PCR of roughly 7 to 11 cycles used a sample-barcoded 5' primer and a J-beta primer mix. Each CDR3 protein is one row after TCRdb ran MiXCR on the 5' RACE reads. The profile shows around 1,800,000 distinct CDR3 sequences, roughly two fifths of them singletons. After removal of 5 bases from V and 7 bases from J, the junction contained 11 bases not matched to a gene. The germline V gene encodes CDR1 MNHEY and CDR2 SVGAGI. The length of the CDR3 is 16 residues. The authors drew roughly 9.8 milliliters of peripheral blood from each donor. Whole-study findings and limits: Unknown donor CMV status possibly confounded expanded clonotype changes. In long-lived donors, naive CD4+ cell counts and diversity exceeded those of aged donors. Per million T cells, TCR beta diversity dropped roughly linearly as age increased.

Remarks on this clonotype: Its target is unknown.

The rearrangement joins TRBV6-5 to TRBJ1-6; 7 bases are shared with TRBD1. The sequence came from a human donor in good health. The sample comprised blood. In nucleotides, the CDR3 is TGTGCCAGCAGTAACCTTTTTACAGGGGACAATTCACCCCTCCACTTT. Translation gives CASSNLFTGDNSPLHF.